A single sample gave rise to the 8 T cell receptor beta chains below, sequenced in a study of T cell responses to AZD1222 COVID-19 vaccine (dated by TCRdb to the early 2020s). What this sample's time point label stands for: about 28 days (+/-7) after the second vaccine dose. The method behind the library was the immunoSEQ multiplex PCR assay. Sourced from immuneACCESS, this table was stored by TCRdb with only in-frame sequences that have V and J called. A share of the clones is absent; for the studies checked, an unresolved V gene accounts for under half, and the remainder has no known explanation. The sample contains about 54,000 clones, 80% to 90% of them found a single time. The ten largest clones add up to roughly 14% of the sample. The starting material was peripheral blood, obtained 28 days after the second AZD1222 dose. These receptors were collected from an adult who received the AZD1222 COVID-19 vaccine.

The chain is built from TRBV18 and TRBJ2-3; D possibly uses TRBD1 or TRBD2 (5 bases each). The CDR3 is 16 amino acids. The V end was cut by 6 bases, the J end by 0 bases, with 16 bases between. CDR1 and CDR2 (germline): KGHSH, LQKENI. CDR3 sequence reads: CASSPRGATSTDTQYF. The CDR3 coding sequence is TGTGCCAGCTCCCCCCGAGGGGCGACCAGCACAGATACGCAGTATTTT. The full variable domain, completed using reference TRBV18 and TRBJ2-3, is NAGVMQNPRHLVRRRGQEARLRCSPMKGHSHVYWYRQLPEEGLKFMVYLQKENIIDESGMPKERFSAEFPKEGPSILRIQQVVRGDSAAYFCASSPRGATSTDTQYFGPGTRLTVL.

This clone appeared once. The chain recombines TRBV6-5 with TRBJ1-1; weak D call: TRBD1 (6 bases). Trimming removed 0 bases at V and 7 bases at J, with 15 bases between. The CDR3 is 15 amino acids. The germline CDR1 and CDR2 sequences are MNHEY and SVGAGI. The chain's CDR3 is CASSYSTPSRGEAFF. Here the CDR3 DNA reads TGTGCCAGCAGTTACTCGACGCCTAGCAGGGGTGAAGCTTTCTTT.

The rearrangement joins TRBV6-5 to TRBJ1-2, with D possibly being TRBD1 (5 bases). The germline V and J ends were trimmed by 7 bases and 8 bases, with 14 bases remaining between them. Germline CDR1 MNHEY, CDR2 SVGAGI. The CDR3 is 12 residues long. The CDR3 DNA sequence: TGTGCCAGCACTCGCCGGGGGGTAGGCTACACCTTC. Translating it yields CASTRRGVGYTF.

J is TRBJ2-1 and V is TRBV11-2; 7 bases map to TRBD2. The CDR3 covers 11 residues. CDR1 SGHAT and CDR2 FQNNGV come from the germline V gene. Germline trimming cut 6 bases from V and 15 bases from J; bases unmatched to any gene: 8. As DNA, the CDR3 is TGTGCCAGCAGTTCGGGACTAATTCGGTTCTTC. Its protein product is CASSSGLIRFF.

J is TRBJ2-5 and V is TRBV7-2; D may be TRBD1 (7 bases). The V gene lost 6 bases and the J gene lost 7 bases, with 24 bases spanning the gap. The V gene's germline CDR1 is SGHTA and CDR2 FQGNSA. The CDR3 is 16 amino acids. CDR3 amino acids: CASSRFIGQGGGTQYF. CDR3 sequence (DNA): TGTGCCAGCAGTCGTTTCATTGGGCAGGGGGGAGGGACCCAGTACTTC.

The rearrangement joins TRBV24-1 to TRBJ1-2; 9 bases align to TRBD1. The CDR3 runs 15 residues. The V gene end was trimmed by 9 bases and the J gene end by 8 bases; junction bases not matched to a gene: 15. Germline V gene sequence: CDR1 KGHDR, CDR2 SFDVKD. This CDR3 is CATSGTGRSVGGYTF. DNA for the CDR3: TGTGCCACCTCCGGGACAGGGCGTAGTGTGGGAGGCTACACCTTC.

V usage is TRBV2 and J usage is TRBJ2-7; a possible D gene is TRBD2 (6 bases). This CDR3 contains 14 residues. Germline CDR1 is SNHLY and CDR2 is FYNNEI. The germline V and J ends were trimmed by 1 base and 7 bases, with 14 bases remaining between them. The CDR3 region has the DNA TGTGCCAGCAGTGAAGGGAGGGGCACGGAAGAGCAGTACTTC. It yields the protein CASSEGRGTEEQYF. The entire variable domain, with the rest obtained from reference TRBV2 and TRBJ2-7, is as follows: EPEVTQTPSHQVTQMGQEVILRCVPISNHLYFYWYRQILGQKVEFLVSFYNNEISEKSEIFDDQFSVERPDGSNFTLKIRSTKLEDSAMYFCASSEGRGTEEQYFGPGTRLTVT.

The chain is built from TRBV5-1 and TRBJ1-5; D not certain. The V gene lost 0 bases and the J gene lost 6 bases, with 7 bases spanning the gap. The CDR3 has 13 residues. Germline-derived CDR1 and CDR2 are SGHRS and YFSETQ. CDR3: CASSLEWGQPQHF. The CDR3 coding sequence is TGCGCCAGCAGCTTGGAGTGGGGTCAGCCCCAGCATTTT.